The clone carrying this T cell receptor beta chain has just a few counts. The data stem from a study of blood T cells in healthy people across ages. The CDR3 is made up of 14 amino acids. Unmatched junction bases numbered 7, after V lost 4 bases and J lost 5 bases. Germline V gene data show CDR1 as LGHDT and CDR2 as YNNKEL (reference sequence). A sample-barcoded 5' primer and a J-beta primer mix were used in a second PCR of roughly 7 to 11 cycles. TCRdb analysed the 5' RACE reads with MiXCR anew, one entry per CDR3 protein. This sample carries some 940,000 distinct CDR3 sequences, 29% of them seen once, and the ten largest clones take 10% to 13%. These sequences were also reported in another study, on T cells of mothers and their children.

The TCR comes from a woman aged 40 to 50 in good health. The V and J genes are TRBV3-1 and TRBJ2-5, with 7 positions matching TRBD1. The sequencing input was blood. The CDR3 sequence: CASSLYRGMETQYF. CDR3 coding DNA: TGTGCCAGCAGCCTTTACAGGGGAATGGAGACCCAGTACTTC.